The following is a T cell receptor beta chain sequence with its context. The antigen is undetermined. The data were taken from a study of T cell responses to AZD1222 COVID-19 vaccine. Study observations and caveats: There were repertoire samples only from the period after the peak T cell response.

This CDR3 region has 14 residues. Germline trimming cut 11 bases from V and 1 base from J; bases unmatched to any gene: 7. Germline values: CDR1 PRHDT, CDR2 FYEKMQ (reference sequence). Only in-frame clones appear in the TCRdb table, and some are missing; sequencing was by immunoSEQ multiplex PCR. The repertoire holds more than 150,000 clones, almost 90% seen once, with about 0.53% in the top ten. The chain carries TRBV13 and TRBJ2-3; 9 bases line up with TRBD2. The sample in question was peripheral blood, obtained on day 0 of AZD1222 vaccination. This clonotype was obtained from an adult in good health. CDR3 protein: CAWGLADRTDTQYF. CDR3 nucleotides: TGTGCCTGGGGACTAGCCGACCGCACAGATACGCAGTATTTT. The whole variable domain, remainder taken from reference TRBV13 and TRBJ2-3, is AAGVIQSPRHLIKEKRETATLKCYPIPRHDTVYWYQQGPGQDPQFLISFYEKMQSDKGSIPDRFSAQQFSDYHSELNMSSLELGDSALYFCAWGLADRTDTQYFGPGTRLTVL.